This T cell receptor (beta chain) was sequenced during a study of blood T cells in healthy people across ages. Study-wide context: About one barcoded beta molecule was captured per two T cells (by template switching).

The study isolated at least 6 million PBMCs from each sample. V was clipped by 0 bases and J by 3 bases, with 18 bases between them. CDR3 size: 17 residues. Germline V gene lookup returns CDR1 LGHDT and CDR2 YNNKEL (reference sequence). The second PCR ran roughly 6 to 11 cycles with a sample-barcoded 5' primer and J-beta primers. Each cDNA molecule, via a template-switch adaptor with 12 random nucleotides, was tagged. TCRdb re-called the 5' RACE reads with MiXCR, one entry per CDR3 protein. The table has roughly 1,500,000 distinct CDR3 sequences, roughly 40% seen once; the top ten hold roughly 7.7%. The sequenced sample was blood. V is TRBV3-1 and J is TRBJ2-7; the D is unclear. The TCR sequence derives from a woman between 18 and 29 years old in good health. The CDR3 nucleotides read TGTGCCAGCAGCCAAGATCTCGACTCCCGAATTTTCTACGAGCAGTACTTC. This translates into CASSQDLDSRIFYEQYF.